These T cell receptor beta chains were read from a single sample in a study of cytomegalovirus exposure and HLA in healthy donors. Profiled with immunoSEQ multiplex PCR; TCRdb holds only in-frame clones, not every one. Among some 260,000 clones listed, about nine tenths were seen once. Sequencing was done on a sample of PBMCs. Receptors originate from a woman in her twenties or thirties in good health and CMV-seronegative. Both conserved end residues are part of each CDR3. Fields, in order: CDR3 protein, CDR3 DNA, D gene, clone size, V gene, J gene. A D gene is named only where the DNA matches it firmly. Rows give clone size only sometimes, using once, few, many, or a class for an expanded clone.

CDR3 protein: CAWSQGGGQPQHF; CDR3 DNA: TGTGCCTGGAGTCAGGGGGGCGGTCAGCCCCAGCATTTT; D gene: TRBD1; clone size: NA; V gene: TRBV30; J gene: TRBJ1-5
CDR3 protein: CASSLPGFVNQPQHF; CDR3 DNA: TGTGCCAGTAGTCTCCCGGGTTTCGTCAATCAGCCCCAGCATTTT; D gene: NA; clone size: NA; V gene: TRBV19; J gene: TRBJ1-5
CDR3 protein: CASSQHPPTVNEQFF; CDR3 DNA: TGTGCCAGCAGTCAACACCCTCCGACTGTAAATGAGCAGTTCTTC; D gene: NA; clone size: few; V gene: TRBV6-5; J gene: TRBJ2-1
CDR3 protein: CASSSLPGGRGILNEQFF; CDR3 DNA: TGTGCCAGCAGCTCGCTCCCTGGCGGGAGGGGTATTTTGAATGAGCAGTTCTTC; D gene: TRBD2; clone size: NA; V gene: TRBV11-3; J gene: TRBJ2-1
CDR3 protein: CASSPSPSTDTQYF; CDR3 DNA: TGTGCCAGCAGCCCTAGCCCTAGCACAGATACGCAGTATTTT; D gene: NA; clone size: NA; V gene: TRBV6-5; J gene: TRBJ2-3
CDR3 protein: CASSVGGSRGNEQFF; CDR3 DNA: TGTGCCAGCAGCGTAGGAGGTAGCAGGGGCAATGAGCAGTTCTTC; D gene: NA; clone size: NA; V gene: TRBV9; J gene: TRBJ2-1
CDR3 protein: CASSHGLAERLNEQFF; CDR3 DNA: TGTGCCAGCAGCCATGGACTAGCGGAACGTCTTAATGAGCAGTTCTTC; D gene: TRBD2; clone size: NA; V gene: TRBV5-6; J gene: TRBJ2-1
CDR3 protein: CASSQDTTGKVSEQFF; CDR3 DNA: TGCGCCAGCAGCCAAGATACGACAGGGAAGGTGAGTGAGCAGTTCTTC; D gene: TRBD1; clone size: NA; V gene: TRBV4-1; J gene: TRBJ2-1
CDR3 protein: CASSEDRMGGTEAFF; CDR3 DNA: TGTGCCAGCAGCGAGGATCGGATGGGGGGCACTGAAGCTTTCTTT; D gene: NA; clone size: NA; V gene: TRBV9; J gene: TRBJ1-1
CDR3 protein: CASSFSGYEQYF; CDR3 DNA: TGTGCCAGCAGCTTTAGCGGCTACGAGCAGTACTTC; D gene: NA; clone size: NA; V gene: TRBV7-2; J gene: TRBJ2-7
CDR3 protein: CASSLEGLNTEAFF; CDR3 DNA: TGTGCCAGCAGCTTGGAGGGATTGAACACTGAAGCTTTCTTT; D gene: NA; clone size: once; V gene: TRBV5-6; J gene: TRBJ1-1
CDR3 protein: CASSELIDTGELFF; CDR3 DNA: TGTGCCAGCAGTGAATTAATAGACACCGGGGAGCTGTTTTTT; D gene: NA; clone size: once; V gene: TRBV25-1; J gene: TRBJ2-2
CDR3 protein: CASSSGAARLHEQYF; CDR3 DNA: TGTGCCAGCAGTTCTGGGGCCGCTCGGCTCCACGAGCAGTACTTC; D gene: NA; clone size: NA; V gene: TRBV28; J gene: TRBJ2-7
CDR3 protein: CASSQQIGLGQNTGELFF; CDR3 DNA: TGTGCCAGCAGTCAACAAATCGGACTAGGACAGAACACCGGGGAGCTGTTTTTT; D gene: TRBD2; clone size: NA; V gene: TRBV28; J gene: TRBJ2-2
CDR3 protein: CASSVGAAKNIQYF; CDR3 DNA: TGTGCCAGCAGCGTAGGGGCAGCCAAAAACATTCAGTACTTC; D gene: NA; clone size: NA; V gene: TRBV9; J gene: TRBJ2-4
CDR3 protein: CASSVAGEGYGYTF; CDR3 DNA: TGTGCCAGCAGCGTAGCAGGGGAGGGCTATGGCTACACCTTC; D gene: NA; clone size: NA; V gene: TRBV9; J gene: TRBJ1-2
CDR3 protein: CASSFRSNEQFF; CDR3 DNA: TGTGCCAGCAGTTTCCGTAGCAATGAGCAGTTCTTC; D gene: NA; clone size: NA; V gene: TRBV27; J gene: TRBJ2-1
CDR3 protein: CASSAWGTNEKLFF; CDR3 DNA: TGTGCCAGCAGTGCGTGGGGGACTAATGAAAAACTGTTTTTT; D gene: NA; clone size: once; V gene: TRBV27; J gene: TRBJ1-4
CDR3 protein: CASSYPTGKETQYF; CDR3 DNA: TGTGCCAGCAGCTACCCGACAGGGAAAGAGACCCAGTACTTC; D gene: TRBD1; clone size: once; V gene: TRBV5-6; J gene: TRBJ2-5
CDR3 protein: CASSQATFFNTEAFF; CDR3 DNA: TGCGCCAGCAGCCAAGCTACTTTTTTTAACACTGAAGCTTTCTTT; D gene: NA; clone size: NA; V gene: TRBV4-1; J gene: TRBJ1-1
CDR3 protein: CASSELAGGAYEQYF; CDR3 DNA: TGTGCCAGCAGTGAATTAGCGGGAGGGGCCTACGAGCAGTACTTC; D gene: TRBD2; clone size: NA; V gene: TRBV2; J gene: TRBJ2-7
CDR3 protein: CASSLERWERHYEQYF; CDR3 DNA: TGTGCCAGCAGCTTAGAGAGGTGGGAGCGGCACTACGAGCAGTACTTC; D gene: NA; clone size: NA; V gene: TRBV7-2; J gene: TRBJ2-7
CDR3 protein: CASSGSREGGTEAFF; CDR3 DNA: TGTGCCAGCAGCGGGTCAAGGGAGGGTGGTACTGAAGCTTTCTTT; D gene: NA; clone size: NA; V gene: TRBV9; J gene: TRBJ1-1
CDR3 protein: CASSLHRRHQPQHF; CDR3 DNA: TGTGCCAGCAGTCTCCATAGGCGACATCAGCCCCAGCATTTT; D gene: NA; clone size: NA; V gene: TRBV25-1; J gene: TRBJ1-5
CDR3 protein: CASSPVADTQYF; CDR3 DNA: TGTGCCAGTAGTCCAGTCGCAGATACGCAGTATTTT; D gene: NA; clone size: once; V gene: TRBV19; J gene: TRBJ2-3
CDR3 protein: CASSSVAGVANEQFF; CDR3 DNA: TGTGCCAGTAGTAGTGTAGCGGGAGTGGCGAATGAGCAGTTCTTC; D gene: TRBD2; clone size: NA; V gene: TRBV19; J gene: TRBJ2-1
CDR3 protein: CASSLRGAGGHEQYF; CDR3 DNA: TGTGCCAGCAGCTTAAGGGGCGCCGGGGGCCACGAGCAGTACTTC; D gene: NA; clone size: NA; V gene: TRBV11-2; J gene: TRBJ2-7
CDR3 protein: CASRASGQGYEQYF; CDR3 DNA: TGTGCCAGCAGGGCCTCGGGACAGGGCTACGAGCAGTACTTC; D gene: TRBD1; clone size: few; V gene: TRBV7-2; J gene: TRBJ2-7
CDR3 protein: CASSLARGGSVTGELFF; CDR3 DNA: TGTGCCAGCAGCTTAGCGCGCGGCGGGAGCGTCACCGGGGAGCTGTTTTTT; D gene: TRBD2; clone size: few; V gene: TRBV7-2; J gene: TRBJ2-2
CDR3 protein: CSVTETLYGYTF; CDR3 DNA: TGCAGCGTTACCGAGACCCTATATGGCTACACCTTC; D gene: NA; clone size: NA; V gene: TRBV29-1; J gene: TRBJ1-2
CDR3 protein: CAISEPRDTTDTQYF; CDR3 DNA: TGTGCCATCAGTGAGCCCCGGGACACCACAGATACGCAGTATTTT; D gene: NA; clone size: NA; V gene: TRBV10-3; J gene: TRBJ2-3
CDR3 protein: CASSHRQGRAVHQPQHF; CDR3 DNA: TGTGCCAGCAGTCATCGGCAGGGGCGCGCAGTCCATCAGCCCCAGCATTTT; D gene: NA; clone size: NA; V gene: TRBV28; J gene: TRBJ1-5
CDR3 protein: CASSLGLAGVEQYF; CDR3 DNA: TGTGCCAGCAGCCTCGGACTAGCGGGAGTTGAGCAGTACTTC; D gene: TRBD2; clone size: NA; V gene: TRBV11-2; J gene: TRBJ2-7
CDR3 protein: CASRTRESSYEQYF; CDR3 DNA: TGTGCCAGCAGAACCAGGGAGAGCTCCTACGAGCAGTACTTC; D gene: NA; clone size: NA; V gene: TRBV28; J gene: TRBJ2-7
CDR3 protein: CASSLGGSNQPQHF; CDR3 DNA: TGTGCCAGCAGTTTGGGGGGAAGCAATCAGCCCCAGCATTTT; D gene: NA; clone size: NA; V gene: TRBV6-5; J gene: TRBJ1-5
CDR3 protein: CASSLGPINEQYF; CDR3 DNA: TGTGCCAGCAGCTTGGGACCCATTAACGAGCAGTACTTC; D gene: NA; clone size: NA; V gene: TRBV11-3; J gene: TRBJ2-7
CDR3 protein: CASSAEGLQETQYF; CDR3 DNA: TGTGCCAGCAGCGCGGAGGGCCTTCAAGAGACCCAGTACTTC; D gene: NA; clone size: NA; V gene: TRBV5-6; J gene: TRBJ2-5
CDR3 protein: CASSHNPGQGAGEQYF; CDR3 DNA: TGTGCCAGCAGCCACAACCCGGGACAGGGCGCGGGCGAGCAGTACTTC; D gene: TRBD1; clone size: NA; V gene: TRBV7-6; J gene: TRBJ2-7
CDR3 protein: CSVEDGNYEQYF; CDR3 DNA: TGCAGCGTTGAAGACGGCAACTACGAGCAGTACTTC; D gene: NA; clone size: once; V gene: TRBV29-1; J gene: TRBJ2-7
CDR3 protein: CASSIVPTGFEQYF; CDR3 DNA: TGTGCCAGTAGTATAGTACCGACAGGGTTCGAGCAGTACTTC; D gene: TRBD1; clone size: NA; V gene: TRBV19; J gene: TRBJ2-7
CDR3 protein: CASSLTGLSYEQYF; CDR3 DNA: TGTGCCAGCAGTCTAACAGGACTATCCTACGAGCAGTACTTC; D gene: NA; clone size: NA; V gene: TRBV5-5; J gene: TRBJ2-7
CDR3 protein: CASSLATGGGTEAFF; CDR3 DNA: TGTGCCAGCAGCTTAGCTACAGGGGGCGGCACTGAAGCTTTCTTT; D gene: TRBD1; clone size: few; V gene: TRBV7-2; J gene: TRBJ1-1
CDR3 protein: CASSPETSGRYEQYF; CDR3 DNA: TGTGCCAGCAGCCCAGAGACTAGCGGGAGGTACGAGCAGTACTTC; D gene: TRBD2; clone size: NA; V gene: TRBV9; J gene: TRBJ2-7
CDR3 protein: CATSRETRWPDAEAFF; CDR3 DNA: TGTGCCACCAGCAGAGAAACCCGGTGGCCGGACGCTGAAGCTTTCTTT; D gene: NA; clone size: NA; V gene: TRBV15; J gene: TRBJ1-1
CDR3 protein: CASSQGDRSSYEQYF; CDR3 DNA: TGCGCCAGCAGCCAAGGCGACAGGAGCTCCTACGAGCAGTACTTC; D gene: NA; clone size: NA; V gene: TRBV4-3; J gene: TRBJ2-7
CDR3 protein: CASSPTGQPSETQYF; CDR3 DNA: TGTGCCAGCAGCCCAACCGGTCAGCCGTCGGAGACCCAGTACTTC; D gene: NA; clone size: NA; V gene: TRBV7-2; J gene: TRBJ2-5
CDR3 protein: CASYRAAEIYEQYF; CDR3 DNA: TGTGCCAGCTACCGGGCAGCGGAAATATACGAGCAGTACTTC; D gene: NA; clone size: NA; V gene: TRBV13; J gene: TRBJ2-7
CDR3 protein: CASSFPNQPQHF; CDR3 DNA: TGTGCCAGCAGTTTTCCGAATCAGCCCCAGCATTTT; D gene: NA; clone size: NA; V gene: TRBV28; J gene: TRBJ1-5
CDR3 protein: CASSELAGGVGNEQFF; CDR3 DNA: TGTGCCAGCAGTGAACTAGCGGGAGGCGTTGGCAATGAGCAGTTCTTC; D gene: TRBD2; clone size: NA; V gene: TRBV2; J gene: TRBJ2-1
CDR3 protein: CASRRQMPPYEQYF; CDR3 DNA: TGTGCCAGCAGGCGGCAGATGCCCCCTTACGAGCAGTACTTC; D gene: NA; clone size: NA; V gene: TRBV27; J gene: TRBJ2-7
CDR3 protein: CASSKNGQGYEQYF; CDR3 DNA: TGTGCCAGCAGTAAGAATGGACAGGGCTACGAGCAGTACTTC; D gene: TRBD1; clone size: NA; V gene: TRBV6-1; J gene: TRBJ2-7
CDR3 protein: CATQGVWYEQYF; CDR3 DNA: TGTGCCACCCAAGGGGTGTGGTACGAGCAGTACTTC; D gene: NA; clone size: NA; V gene: TRBV6-1; J gene: TRBJ2-7
CDR3 protein: CASSFRSSPGELFF; CDR3 DNA: TGTGCCAGCAGTTTTCGGTCTAGCCCCGGGGAGCTGTTTTTT; D gene: NA; clone size: NA; V gene: TRBV27; J gene: TRBJ2-2